Presented here are 17 T cell receptor beta chains from one specimen sequenced in a study of metastatic and nonmetastatic thyroid tumors. Patients were all untreated before their thyroid surgery. TCRdb re-called clones from the PCR reads using MiXCR. The sample yields about 92,000 clones, just under 15% seen once. Sequenced sample: blood. These receptors were taken from a female donor with papillary thyroid cancer or a benign thyroid nodule (not recorded which). Some clones in this sample may be carry-over from other donors' samples.

The chain carries TRBV5-4 and TRBJ1-1; D gene ambiguous. The CDR3 loop spans 16 amino acids. Trimming cost V 0 bases and J 0 bases, with 12 bases left between them. Germline V lookup: CDR1 SGHNT, CDR2 YYREEE (reference sequence). The CDR3 DNA sequence: TGTGCCAGCAGCTTGGCCGCACGGACTGTGAACACTGAAGCTTTCTTT. Translation: CASSLAARTVNTEAFF.

This clone appeared many times. This CDR3 is also generated by other DNA sequences in the sample. The V and J genes are TRBV3-1 and TRBJ1-2; D call uncertain. The germline V gene has CDR1 LGHDT and CDR2 YNNKEL (reference sequence). The CDR3 has 14 amino acids. V was clipped by 0 bases and J by 4 bases, with 9 bases between them. CDR3 loop: CASSQDTRTYGYTF. DNA of the CDR3: TGTGCCAGCAGCCAAGATACCCGGACCTATGGCTACACCTTC.

On this clone: This may come from a read error, since a much larger clone is one base off. CDR3 DNA: TGTGCTAGCAGCTTAGCCCAGGTAGAGACCCAGTACTTC. Its protein product is CASSLAQVETQYF. V is TRBV7-7 and J is TRBJ2-5; D gene unclear. CDR1 and CDR2 from the germline V gene are SSHAT and FNYEAQ (reference sequence). This CDR3 has 13 residues.

This clone was detected ten times or more. This chain joins TRBV5-1 and TRBJ1-1; a possible D gene is TRBD1 (5 bases). Germline V gene lookup returns CDR1 SGHRS and CDR2 YFSETQ. Trimming took off 4 bases at V and 6 bases at J, with 16 bases between the two ends. CDR3 length: 14 amino acids. The CDR3 region has the DNA TGCGCCAGCAGCGCCGAGTGGGGGTGGGCTGAAGCTTTCTTT. Its protein product is CASSAEWGWAEAFF.

The V gene is TRBV28, the J gene TRBJ2-1, with D perhaps matching TRBD2 (6 bases). The CDR3 loop spans 20 amino acids. The germline gives CDR1 MDHEN, CDR2 SYDVKM. V was cut by 8 bases and J by 6 bases, with 35 bases left in between. This CDR3 is CASSNRLPHSRAIGGNEQFF. CDR3 in DNA: TGTGCCAGCTCCAATCGGCTTCCTCACAGTAGGGCCATCGGGGGCAATGAGCAGTTCTTC.

This clone was observed at least ten times. The chain joins TRBV12-3 or TRBV12-4 to TRBJ2-1; 7 positions match TRBD1. The length of the CDR3 is 15 residues. V was pared by 6 bases and J by 4 bases, with 9 bases of the junction left unmatched. CDR3 region: CASSPRGQTYNEQFF. CDR3 bases: TGTGCCAGCAGCCCCCGGGGACAGACATACAATGAGCAGTTCTTC.

The chain has TRBV28 and TRBJ1-2; D might be TRBD1 (5 bases). Trimming left V 8 bases short and J 8 bases short, with 18 bases between. Germline CDR1 and CDR2: MDHEN and SYDVKM. CDR3 size: 13 residues. The DNA for the CDR3 is TGTGCCAGCGGTGGATCCGGGACGCAGGGCTACACCTTC. This codes for CASGGSGTQGYTF.

This clone was recorded at least ten times. This rearrangement joins TRBV6-2 or TRBV6-3 to TRBJ2-7; no clear D. This CDR3 comprises 12 residues. V lost 6 bases to trimming and J lost 0 bases, with 6 bases between them. Germline assignment: CDR1 MNHEY and CDR2 SVGEGT. CDR3 coding DNA: TGTGCCAGCAGCCTCGACTCCTACGAGCAGTACTTC. It specifies CASSLDSYEQYF.

This clone showed up just a few times. Given the absence of the conserved phenylalanine or tryptophan at the CDR3 end, a read error is likely. This chain connects TRBV12-3 or TRBV12-4 to TRBJ2-7; D gene unclear. This CDR3 spans 12 amino acids. The CDR3 DNA is TGTGCAAGCAGTCAAACATCCTACGAGCAGTACTCC. The encoded protein is CASSQTSYEQYS.

In this sample, this clone turned up a few times. A single base separates this from a much larger clone, so it may be a read error. The chain couples TRBV3-1 to TRBJ2-7; perhaps D is TRBD1 or TRBD2 (5 bases each). The CDR3 covers 13 residues. Per germline, CDR1 LGHDT and CDR2 YNNKEL (reference sequence). Trimming shortened V by 1 base and J by 6 bases, and 10 bases separated the two germline ends. The CDR3 protein is CASSQVGVGEQYF. The CDR3 DNA reads as TGTGCCAGCAGCCAAGTGGGGGTCGGCGAGCAGTACTTC.

On this clone itself: This likely comes from a read error, as the CDR3 has no conserved phenylalanine or tryptophan at its end. The rearrangement uses TRBV4-1 and TRBJ1-5; no firm D call. The CDR3 sequence is 15 residues long. V dropped 0 bases and J dropped 3 bases, with 9 bases sitting between them. Germline values: CDR1 MGHRA, CDR2 YSYEKL. DNA for the CDR3: TGCGCCAGCAGCCAAGACCGCAGAGACAATCAGCCCCAGCATCTT. The encoded protein is CASSQDRRDNQPQHL.

This clone was observed at least ten times. The chain carries TRBV15 and TRBJ2-7; unclear D gene. The CDR3 loop spans 13 amino acids. Germline CDR1 LNHNV, CDR2 YYDKDF (reference sequence). V was clipped by 0 bases and J by 5 bases, with 8 bases between them. This CDR3 reads CATSREGDDEQYF. The CDR3 nucleotides read TGTGCCACCAGCAGAGAGGGCGACGACGAGCAGTACTTC.

This clone was found many times. The chain recombines TRBV5-1 with TRBJ2-7; a possible D gene is TRBD2 (5 bases). The CDR3 runs to 13 residues. Germline-derived CDR1 and CDR2 are SGHRS and YFSETQ. The V gene lost 3 bases and the J gene lost 6 bases, with 13 bases spanning the gap. The chain's CDR3 is CASSSAGGSEQYF. The CDR3 nucleotides read TGCGCCAGCAGCTCAGCTGGAGGAAGCGAGCAGTACTTC.

This clone was observed many times. The junction does not match germline at one end; this may be a read error. This rearrangement joins TRBV12-3 or TRBV12-4 to TRBJ1-4; no reliable D call. The CDR3 runs 13 residues. CDR3 residues: CASSFGSNEELFF. The CDR3, as DNA: TGTGCCAGCAGTTTTGGTTCTAATGAAGAACTGTTTTTT.

This clone appeared many times. CDR3 sequence: CASSQVTNYGYTF. In DNA form, the CDR3 reads TGTGCCAGCAGCCAAGTCACTAACTATGGCTACACCTTC. This chain uses TRBV3-1 with TRBJ1-2, with no clear D. CDR1 LGHDT and CDR2 YNNKEL come from the germline V gene (reference sequence). Trimming removed 1 base at V and 0 bases at J, with 3 bases between. There are 13 residues in the CDR3.

Of note for this clone: This clone may be a read error of a much larger clone one base away. The V and J genes are TRBV5-1 and TRBJ1-1; a weak D match, TRBD1 (5 bases). The germline V gene encodes CDR1 SGHRS and CDR2 YFSETQ. V lost 3 bases to trimming and J lost 1 base, with 13 bases between them. CDR3 size: 15 residues. CDR3 DNA: TGCGCCAGCAGCTCCCGACAGTTTGAGAACACTGAAGCTTTCTTT. Protein sequence: CASSSRQFENTEAFF.

The V gene is TRBV4-2, the J gene TRBJ1-2; D is undetermined. From germline, CDR1 is LGHNA and CDR2 YNFKEQ. CDR3 length: 12 amino acids. The ends were cut back, 0 bases at V and 8 bases at J, with 7 bases in the middle. The CDR3 DNA sequence: TGTGCCAGCAGCCAAGATGGGCACGGCTACACCTTC. Translating it yields CASSQDGHGYTF.